The 26 T cell receptor beta chains given below trace back to one sample, sequenced in a study of T cells in Graves' hyperthyroidism and ophthalmopathy (dated by TCRdb to about 2019). The library was generated by multiplex PCR. These reads were obtained on an Illumina HiSeq 2000. The TCR beta CDR3 regions were amplified from the RNA transcripts. The first round of RT-PCR for the TCR CDR3 was performed with the HTBI primer set and the Qiagen OneStep RT-PCR kit. The public reads were run again by TCRdb, first through fastp at Q25 and then through MiXCR, and only productive beta chains were kept. One record per CDR3 amino acid sequence lists the most common genes and DNA. Counted in this sample were about 420,000 distinct CDR3 sequences; 15% to 18% of them appeared once. The ten largest clones capture around an eighth of the sample. Sequences were obtained from blood. The receptors stem from a woman aged 18 to 35 with Graves' hyperthyroidism.

This clonotype showed up many times. Here the CDR3 reads CASAGGDRVYEQFF. CDR3 sequence (DNA): TGTGCCAGCGCTGGGGGGGACAGGGTATATGAGCAGTTCTTC. This chain uses TRBV12-3 or TRBV12-4 with TRBJ2-1, with 9 bases aligning to TRBD1. CDR3 length: 14 residues. After removal of 8 bases from V and 8 bases from J, the junction contained 10 bases not matched to a gene.

This clonotype was recorded at least ten times. V gene TRBV3-1 combines with J gene TRBJ1-6, with TRBD1 matching 8 bases. The CDR3 runs to 14 residues. Per the germline V gene, CDR1 is LGHDT and CDR2 is YNNKEL (reference sequence). Trimming cost V 6 bases and J 10 bases; bases outside gene matches: 8. This chain's CDR3 is CASSLGQGRSPLHF. CDR3 nucleotides: TGTGCCAGCAGTCTAGGACAGGGAAGGTCACCCCTCCACTTT.

This clonotype was seen repeatedly, ten times or more. The chain links TRBV6-5 to TRBJ1-1; D is perhaps TRBD1 (6 bases). Trimming removed 2 bases from V and 0 bases from J, with 10 bases in between. The CDR3 has 15 residues. Germline loops: CDR1 MNHEY, CDR2 SVGAGI. As DNA, the CDR3 is TGTGCCAGCAGTTACAGGGGGACCATGAACACTGAAGCTTTCTTT. Amino acid sequence: CASSYRGTMNTEAFF.

This clonotype was seen a handful of times. The rearrangement joins TRBV12-3 or TRBV12-4 to TRBJ2-7; TRBD2 agrees at 8 bases. This CDR3 comprises 13 residues. V lost 7 bases, J lost 4 bases, and 6 bases stayed unmatched. The CDR3 protein is CASTPGGIYEQYF. The CDR3 nucleotides read TGTGCCAGCACTCCGGGGGGGATTTACGAGCAGTACTTC.

Turning to this clonotype: A far larger clone is one nucleotide away, so this likely arose from a read error. The J gene is TRBJ2-7, the V gene TRBV13; a possible D gene is TRBD1 (6 bases). The J call may not be correct, given that the DNA end is closer to TRBJ2-1. The CDR3 consists of 13 residues. Germline V gene sequence: CDR1 PRHDT, CDR2 FYEKMQ (reference sequence). CDR3 coding DNA: TGTGCCAGCAGCCCCGGACAGTCCTACGAGCAGTTCTTC. It is translated as CASSPGQSYEQFF.

This clonotype has at least ten counts. J is TRBJ2-7 and V is TRBV2; 9 nucleotides align to TRBD1. CDR3 length: 16 residues. The germline CDR1 and CDR2 sequences are SNHLY and FYNNEI. J lost 3 bases, V lost 8 bases, and 14 bases had no gene match. This CDR3 is CASGKSTGTGIYEQYF. The DNA for the CDR3 is TGTGCCAGCGGAAAATCTACCGGGACAGGGATCTACGAGCAGTACTTC.

In this sample, this clonotype turned up a few times. The rearrangement links TRBV5-1 to TRBJ1-3; D might be TRBD1 (6 bases). V lost 3 bases to trimming and J lost 4 bases, with 8 bases between them. The CDR3 totals 13 residues. CDR1 SGHRS and CDR2 YFSETQ come from the germline V gene. The CDR3 coding sequence is TGCGCCAGCAGCTCCGGACAGGGAAACACCATATATTTT. Protein: CASSSGQGNTIYF. The whole variable domain, filled in from reference TRBV5-1 and TRBJ1-3, reads KAGVTQTPRYLIKTRGQQVTLSCSPISGHRSVSWYQQTPGQGLQFLFEYFSETQRNKGNFPGRFSGRQFSNSRSEMNVSTLELGDSALYLCASSSGQGNTIYFGEGSWLTVV.

This clonotype was observed a few times. V is TRBV18 and J is TRBJ1-5; D gene uncertain. V was pared by 3 bases and J by 0 bases, with 12 bases between. Germline values: CDR1 KGHSH, CDR2 LQKENI. The CDR3 has 16 residues. The DNA for the CDR3 is TGTGCCAGCTCACCGTCGGTTATTAATAGCAATCAGCCCCAGCATTTT. This encodes CASSPSVINSNQPQHF.

This clonotype was detected many times. The rearrangement links TRBV15 to TRBJ1-4; D gene uncertain. The CDR3 runs 13 residues. V was cut by 4 bases and J by 10 bases, with 13 bases left in between. Germline V CDR1 and CDR2: LNHNV, YYDKDF (reference sequence). The CDR3: CATSKRELGKLFF. The CDR3 DNA sequence: TGTGCCACCAGCAAGAGGGAATTAGGAAAACTGTTTTTT.

This clonotype was counted many times. This chain links TRBV12-3 or TRBV12-4 with TRBJ2-3; 10 nucleotides line up with TRBD2. Unmatched junction bases numbered 8, after V lost 7 bases and J lost 4 bases. The CDR3 is made up of 15 amino acids. The CDR3 DNA follows: TGTGCCAGCAAGGTTAGCGGGGGGCCACCAGATACGCAGTATTTT. This gives the protein CASKVSGGPPDTQYF.

The table lists this clonotype with many counts. The chain links TRBV6-6 to TRBJ1-1, with TRBD1 identical over 7 bases. The V gene end was trimmed by 2 bases and the J gene end by 7 bases; junction bases not matched to a gene: 1. Germline CDR1 MNHNY, CDR2 SVGAGI (reference sequence). This CDR3 is 12 amino acids long. The CDR3 DNA is TGTGCCAGCAGTTACAGGGACAGTGAAGCTTTCTTT. It is translated as CASSYRDSEAFF.

This clonotype appeared many times. The V gene is TRBV6-6, the J gene TRBJ2-5; 14 positions agree with TRBD2. The CDR3 sequence is 17 residues long. CDR1 is MNHNY and CDR2 is SVGAGI in the germline V gene (reference sequence). With 6 bases clipped from V and 4 bases from J, the junction kept 10 bases outside the gene matches. The CDR3 region is CASSLLAGTSGGETQYF. The DNA of the CDR3 is TGTGCCAGCAGCTTACTCGCCGGGACTAGCGGGGGAGAGACCCAGTACTTC.

The chain is built from TRBV27 and TRBJ1-6, with 7 bases that match TRBD1. Germline values: CDR1 MNHEY, CDR2 SMNVEV (reference sequence). This CDR3 spans 15 amino acids. V shed 5 bases and J 10 bases; nucleotides not matched to a gene: 11. The CDR3: CASSSPGQIRSPLHF. DNA for the CDR3: TGTGCCAGCAGTAGTCCGGGACAGATCCGCTCACCCCTCCACTTT.

This clonotype came up many times. This chain uses TRBV7-2 with TRBJ2-5, with D hard to call. This CDR3 spans 14 amino acids. V gave up 5 bases and J gave up 2 bases, with 12 bases separating them. The germline V gene encodes CDR1 SGHTA and CDR2 FQGNSA. CDR3 DNA: TGTGCCAGCAGCACTGATAGGTTACAAGAGACCCAGTACTTC. Its translation is CASSTDRLQETQYF.

The V gene is TRBV10-2, the J gene TRBJ2-3; D not certain. CDR3 length: 16 residues. Germline V lookup: CDR1 WSHSY, CDR2 SAAADI. V lost 4 bases, J lost 2 bases, and 16 bases lay in between. Here the CDR3 DNA reads TGCGCCAGCAGTGCTCTTATCGTTGAATCCACAGATACGCAGTATTTT. This translates into CASSALIVESTDTQYF.

The chain couples TRBV27 to TRBJ1-2; D unclear. Trimming stripped 1 base from V and 3 bases from J, with 12 bases between. CDR3 length: 15 residues. The germline CDR1 and CDR2 sequences are MNHEY and SMNVEV (reference sequence). In DNA form, the CDR3 reads TGTGCCAGCAGTTTATTGGGCAGTAAAGACTATGGCTACACCTTC. Protein product: CASSLLGSKDYGYTF.

In this sample, this clonotype turned up many times. This chain connects TRBV20-1 to TRBJ1-2, with D possibly matching TRBD1 (6 bases). The V and J ends lost 3 bases and 4 bases respectively, with 9 bases between them. The CDR3 runs 12 residues. The germline V gene encodes CDR1 DFQATT and CDR2 SNEGSKA (reference sequence). The CDR3 sequence is CSASQGSYGYTF. As DNA, the CDR3 is TGCAGTGCTAGTCAGGGGAGCTATGGCTACACCTTC.

This clonotype was seen many times. The chain carries TRBV12-3 or TRBV12-4 and TRBJ1-2; possibly TRBD1 for D (5 bases). Trimming stripped 3 bases from V and 6 bases from J, with 11 bases between. The CDR3 is 13 amino acids. The CDR3 spells CASSFGQGNGYTF. In DNA form, the CDR3 reads TGTGCCAGCAGTTTTGGGCAGGGTAATGGCTACACCTTC.

This chain connects TRBV28 to TRBJ2-1; TRBD2 is a possible D gene (6 bases). The germline gives CDR1 MDHEN, CDR2 SYDVKM. Trimming removed 10 bases from V and 8 bases from J, with 12 bases in between. The CDR3 has 11 amino acids. CDR3 DNA sequence: TGTGCCACCGGCGGAGGGGATGAGCAGTTCTTC. As protein: CATGGGDEQFF.

This clonotype has ten or more counts. V is TRBV6-1 and J is TRBJ1-1; D uncertain. Looked up from germline, CDR1 is MNHNS and CDR2 is SASEGT. The CDR3 is 13 residues long. The ends were cut back, 4 bases at V and 1 base at J, with 7 bases in the middle. The CDR3 loop reads CASSAGRNTEAFF. The CDR3 DNA reads as TGTGCCAGCAGTGCCGGGAGGAACACTGAAGCTTTCTTT.

This clonotype was picked up many times. This chain joins TRBV6-1 and TRBJ2-5, with TRBD1 identical over 8 bases. Germline CDR1 MNHNS, CDR2 SASEGT. The CDR3 length is 12 residues. V gave up 5 bases and J gave up 12 bases; unmatched junction bases: 8. CDR3: CASSTMDRVEYF. The CDR3 nucleotides are TGTGCCAGCAGTACTATGGACAGGGTGGAGTACTTC.

This clonotype was counted a few times. This sequence joins TRBV27 and TRBJ1-2, with 10 nucleotides matching TRBD1. The germline V gene has CDR1 MNHEY and CDR2 SMNVEV (reference sequence). V dropped 6 bases and J dropped 8; count of bases not matched to a gene: 9. CDR3 length: 14 residues. The chain's CDR3 is CASRPMDRGRGYTF. DNA of the CDR3: TGTGCCAGCAGGCCCATGGACAGGGGGAGAGGCTACACCTTC.

This clonotype has just a few counts. The chain carries TRBV2 and TRBJ2-5; possibly TRBD2 for D (5 bases). Germline CDR1 and CDR2: SNHLY and FYNNEI. The CDR3 is made up of 14 amino acids. With 4 bases removed from V and 7 bases from J, the gap between germline ends came to 16 bases. CDR3 amino acids: CASSGGWVEATQYF. CDR3 sequence (DNA): TGTGCCAGCAGTGGTGGCTGGGTGGAGGCGACCCAGTACTTC.

The V and J genes are TRBV6-2 or TRBV6-3 and TRBJ2-1, with TRBD1 matching over 9 bases. The CDR3 spans 15 residues. Germline CDR1 MNHEY, CDR2 SVGEGT. J lost 5 bases, V lost 6 bases, and 8 bases had no gene match. CDR3 nucleotide sequence: TGTGCCAGCAGGGGCCGGGACAGGGCTAACAATGAGCAGTTCTTC. It codes for CASRGRDRANNEQFF.

This chain connects TRBV18 to TRBJ1-4; a possible D gene is TRBD1 (5 bases). The CDR3 spans 14 residues. Germline V gene sequence: CDR1 KGHSH, CDR2 LQKENI. Trimming took 4 bases from V and 5 from J, leaving 11 bases between them. The CDR3 loop is CASSQTVINEKLFF. In DNA, the CDR3 is TGTGCCAGCTCACAGACAGTCATAAATGAAAAACTGTTTTTT.

The gene calls are TRBV6-2 or TRBV6-3 and TRBJ2-7; D perhaps matches TRBD1 (5 bases). Trimming removed 5 bases from V and 4 bases from J, with 12 bases in between. Germline loops: CDR1 MNHEY, CDR2 SVGEGT. There are 13 residues in the CDR3. The CDR3 region has the DNA TGTGCCAGCAGTCAACAGGCTGAATACGAGCAGTACTTC. Amino acids: CASSQQAEYEQYF.